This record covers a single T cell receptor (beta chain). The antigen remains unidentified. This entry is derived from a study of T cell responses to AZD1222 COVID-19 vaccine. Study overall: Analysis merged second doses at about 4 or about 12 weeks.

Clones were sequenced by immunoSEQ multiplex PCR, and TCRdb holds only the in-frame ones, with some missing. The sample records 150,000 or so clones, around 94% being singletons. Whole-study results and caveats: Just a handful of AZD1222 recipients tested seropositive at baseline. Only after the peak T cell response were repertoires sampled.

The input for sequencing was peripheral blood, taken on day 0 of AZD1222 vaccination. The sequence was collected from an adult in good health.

The CDR3 sequence: CASSFHANTEAFF. The CDR3 DNA sequence: TGTGCCAGCAGCTTCCACGCGAACACTGAAGCTTTCTTT. The chain joins TRBV7-3 to TRBJ1-1, with no clear D. The germline V gene encodes CDR1 SGHTA and CDR2 FQGTGA. Trimming pared 3 bases from V and 1 base from J, leaving 6 bases between. CDR3 length: 13 residues.